This T cell receptor beta chain came from a study of HIV-infected children after antiretroviral therapy interruption. Across the study: Median age was 9.5 years (interruption) and about 8 years (continuous). Most children had recorded EBV and CMV exposure.

Specified treatment: PENTA 11 planned treatment interruption arm or continuous ART arm. RNA-based 3' RACE libraries used unique molecular identifiers. TCRdb passed the 3' RACE reads through MiXCR, listing each CDR3 protein once. The sample contains fewer than 45,000 distinct CDR3 sequences, about 7% of which appear only once. CDR3 length equals 12 residues. In its sample, this clonotype was seen many times. The junction differs from germline at one of its ends, possibly a read error. The clonotype comes from a pool of human donors with HIV. The chain is built from TRBV23-1 and TRBJ2-7, with D tentatively TRBD2 (6 bases). TRBV23-1 is designated an ORF whose function remains uncertain. This sample comprised CD45RA+ CD4+ T cells from PBMCs, pooled from several time points, obtained from a donor given antiretroviral therapy, either interrupted or continuous. Subset here: naive CD4+ CD45RA+ CD45RO- T cells. CDR3 region: CASSLGGREQYF. The CDR3 DNA reads as TGTGCCAGCTCTCTCGGGGGAAGGGAACAGTACTTC.